Reported below is one TCR beta chain. Methods used by the authors: Reference gene primer amplification in the assay estimated nucleated cell counts. Sequenced by immunoSEQ multiplex PCR; TCRdb stores in-frame clones only, minus some. V and J calls and clone size are as listed in that table; D and trimming were resolved from the DNA. In the table there are about 410,000 clones, 80% to 90% of which are singletons. This entry comes from a study of blood T cell repertoires in COVID-19. Study as a whole: COVID-19 samples collected from the United States, Italy and Spain covered acute and convalescent phases. In each case, the material was cDNA or gDNA derived from T cells, B-cell-depleted T cells, or PBMCs.

The CDR3 sequence is 15 residues long. V gave up 1 base and J gave up 8 bases, with 14 bases separating them. CDR1 SEHNR and CDR2 FQNEAQ come from the germline V gene (reference sequence). The sequenced material came from peripheral blood. J is TRBJ1-4 and V is TRBV7-9, with a tentative D call TRBD1 (6 bases). The origin of this receptor is a woman in her thirties with active or convalescent COVID-19. CDR3 sequence: CASSLDYRDGEKLFF. In DNA, the CDR3 is TGTGCCAGCAGCTTAGACTACAGGGATGGCGAAAAACTGTTTTTT.